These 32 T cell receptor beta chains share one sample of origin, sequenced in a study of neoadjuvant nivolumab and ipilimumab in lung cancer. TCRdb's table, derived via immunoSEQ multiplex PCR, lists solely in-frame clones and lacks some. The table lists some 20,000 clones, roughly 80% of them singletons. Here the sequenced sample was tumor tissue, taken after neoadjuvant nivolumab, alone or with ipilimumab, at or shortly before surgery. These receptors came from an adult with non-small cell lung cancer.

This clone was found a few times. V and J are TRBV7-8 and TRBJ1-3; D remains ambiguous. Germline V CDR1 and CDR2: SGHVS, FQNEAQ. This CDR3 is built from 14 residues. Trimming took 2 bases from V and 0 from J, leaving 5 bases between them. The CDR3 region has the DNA TGTGCCAGCAGCTTACGGGTCTCTGGAAACACCATATATTTT. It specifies CASSLRVSGNTIYF. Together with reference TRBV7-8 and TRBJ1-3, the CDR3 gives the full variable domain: GAGVSQSPRYKVAKRGQDVALRCDPISGHVSLFWYQQALGQGPEFLTYFQNEAQLDKSGLPSDRFFAERPEGSVSTLKIQRTQQEDSAVYLCASSLRVSGNTIYFGEGSWLTVV.

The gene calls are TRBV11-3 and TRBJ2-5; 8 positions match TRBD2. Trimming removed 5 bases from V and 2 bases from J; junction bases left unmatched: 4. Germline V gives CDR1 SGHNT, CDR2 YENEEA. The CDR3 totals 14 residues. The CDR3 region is CASSPGGDQETQYF. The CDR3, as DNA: TGTGCCAGCAGCCCCGGGGGGGATCAAGAGACCCAGTACTTC.

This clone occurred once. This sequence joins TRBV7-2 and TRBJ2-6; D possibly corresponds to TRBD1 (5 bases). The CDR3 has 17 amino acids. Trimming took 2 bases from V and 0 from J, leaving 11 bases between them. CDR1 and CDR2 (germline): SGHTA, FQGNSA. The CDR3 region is CASSLSGQSSGANVLTF. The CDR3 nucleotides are TGTGCCAGCAGCTTATCCGGACAAAGCTCTGGGGCCAACGTCCTGACTTTC.

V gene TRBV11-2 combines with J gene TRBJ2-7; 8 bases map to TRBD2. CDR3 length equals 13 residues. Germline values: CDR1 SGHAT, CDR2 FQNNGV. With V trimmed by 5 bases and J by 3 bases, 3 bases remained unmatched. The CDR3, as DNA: TGTGCCAGCAGCCCCGGGACTAGCTACGAGCAGTACTTC. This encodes CASSPGTSYEQYF.

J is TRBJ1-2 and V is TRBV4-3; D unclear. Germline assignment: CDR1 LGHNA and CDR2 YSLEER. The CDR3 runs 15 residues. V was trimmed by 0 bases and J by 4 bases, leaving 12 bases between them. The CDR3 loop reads CASSQDGWETYGYTF. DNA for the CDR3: TGCGCCAGCAGCCAAGATGGATGGGAGACCTATGGCTACACCTTC.

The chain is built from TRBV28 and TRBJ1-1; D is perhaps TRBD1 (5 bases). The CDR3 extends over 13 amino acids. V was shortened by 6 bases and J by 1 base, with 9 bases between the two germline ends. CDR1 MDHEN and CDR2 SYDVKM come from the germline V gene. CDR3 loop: CASRNQGNTEAFF. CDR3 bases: TGTGCCAGCAGAAATCAGGGGAACACTGAAGCTTTCTTT.

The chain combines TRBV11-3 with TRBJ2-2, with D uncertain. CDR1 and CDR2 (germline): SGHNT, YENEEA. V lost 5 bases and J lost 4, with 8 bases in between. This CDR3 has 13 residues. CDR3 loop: CASSPTFTGELFF. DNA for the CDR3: TGTGCCAGCAGCCCCACCTTCACCGGGGAGCTGTTTTTT. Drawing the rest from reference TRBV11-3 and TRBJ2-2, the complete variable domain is EAGVVQSPRYKIIEKKQPVAFWCNPISGHNTLYWYLQNLGQGPELLIRYENEEAVDDSQLPKDRFSAERLKGVDSTLKIQPAELGDSAVYLCASSPTFTGELFFGEGSRLTVL.

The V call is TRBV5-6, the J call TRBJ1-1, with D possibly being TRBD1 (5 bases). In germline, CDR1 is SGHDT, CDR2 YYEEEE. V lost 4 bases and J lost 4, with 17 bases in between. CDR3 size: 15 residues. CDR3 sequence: CASSRNRFSGTEAFF. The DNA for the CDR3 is TGTGCCAGCAGCCGTAACAGGTTTTCGGGCACTGAAGCTTTCTTT.

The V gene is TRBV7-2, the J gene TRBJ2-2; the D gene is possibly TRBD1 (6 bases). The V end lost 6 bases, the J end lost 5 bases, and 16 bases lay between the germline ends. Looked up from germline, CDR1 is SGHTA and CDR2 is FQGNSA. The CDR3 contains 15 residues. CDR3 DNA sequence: TGTGCCAGCAGGTTTAGGGGGACGGTTACCGGGGAGCTGTTTTTT. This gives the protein CASRFRGTVTGELFF. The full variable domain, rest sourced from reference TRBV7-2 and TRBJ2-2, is GAGVSQSPSNKVTEKGKDVELRCDPISGHTALYWYRQSLGQGLEFLIYFQGNSAPDKSGLPSDRFSAERTGGSVSTLTIQRTQQEDSAVYLCASRFRGTVTGELFFGEGSRLTVL.

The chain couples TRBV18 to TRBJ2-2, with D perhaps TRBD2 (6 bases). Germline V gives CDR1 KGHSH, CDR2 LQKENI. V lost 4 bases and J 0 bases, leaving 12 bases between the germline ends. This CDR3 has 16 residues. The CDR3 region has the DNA TGTGCCAGCTCACGAGGCGGGGTCTCGAACACCGGGGAGCTGTTTTTT. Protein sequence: CASSRGGVSNTGELFF.

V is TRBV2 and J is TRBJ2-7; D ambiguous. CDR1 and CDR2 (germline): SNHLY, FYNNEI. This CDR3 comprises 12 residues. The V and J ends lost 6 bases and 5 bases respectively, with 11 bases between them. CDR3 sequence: CASRGEANEQYF. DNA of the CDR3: TGTGCCAGCAGGGGTGAGGCCAACGAGCAGTACTTC.

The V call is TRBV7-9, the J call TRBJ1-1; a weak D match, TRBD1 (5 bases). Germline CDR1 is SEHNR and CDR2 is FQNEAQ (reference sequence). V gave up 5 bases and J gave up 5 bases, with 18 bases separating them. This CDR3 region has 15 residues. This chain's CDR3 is CASSPGVGAGTEAFF. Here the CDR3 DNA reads TGTGCCAGCAGCCCAGGTGTCGGGGCGGGGACTGAAGCTTTCTTT.

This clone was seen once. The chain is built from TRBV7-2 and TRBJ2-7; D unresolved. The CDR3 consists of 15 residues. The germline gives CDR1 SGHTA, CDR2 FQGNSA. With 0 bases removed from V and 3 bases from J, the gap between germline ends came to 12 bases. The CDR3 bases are TGTGCCAGCAGCTTAGCGCAAGGAAGGGTCTACGAGCAGTACTTC. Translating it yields CASSLAQGRVYEQYF. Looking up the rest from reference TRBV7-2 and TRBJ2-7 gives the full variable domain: GAGVSQSPSNKVTEKGKDVELRCDPISGHTALYWYRQSLGQGLEFLIYFQGNSAPDKSGLPSDRFSAERTGGSVSTLTIQRTQQEDSAVYLCASSLAQGRVYEQYFGPGTRLTVT.

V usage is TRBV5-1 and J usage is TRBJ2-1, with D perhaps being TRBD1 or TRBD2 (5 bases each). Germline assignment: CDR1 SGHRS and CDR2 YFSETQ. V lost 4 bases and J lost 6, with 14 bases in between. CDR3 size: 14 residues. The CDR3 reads CASSLRLRGNEQFF. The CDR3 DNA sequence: TGCGCCAGCAGCCTACGACTGAGGGGCAATGAGCAGTTCTTC.

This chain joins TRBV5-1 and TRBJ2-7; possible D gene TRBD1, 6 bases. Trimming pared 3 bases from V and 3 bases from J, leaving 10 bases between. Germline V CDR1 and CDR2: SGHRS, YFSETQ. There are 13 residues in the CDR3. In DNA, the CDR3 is TGCGCCAGCAGCTCGAGGGACAACTACGAGCAGTACTTC. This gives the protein CASSSRDNYEQYF.

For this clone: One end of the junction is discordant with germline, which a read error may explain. CDR3 sequence: CASSLPGQGDGMNTEAFF. CDR3 nucleotide sequence: TGTGCTAGCAGTCTTCCAGGACAGGGAGACGGAATGAACACTGAAGCTTTCTTT. The chain employs TRBV7-7 and TRBJ1-1; the match to TRBD1 covers 8 bases. The germline CDR1 and CDR2 sequences are SSHAT and FNYEAQ (reference sequence). There are 18 residues in the CDR3.

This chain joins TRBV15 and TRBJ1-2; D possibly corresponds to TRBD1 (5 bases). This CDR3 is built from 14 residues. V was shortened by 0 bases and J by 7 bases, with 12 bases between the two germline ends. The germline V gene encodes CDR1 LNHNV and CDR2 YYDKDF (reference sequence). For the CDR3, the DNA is TGTGCCACCAGCAGAGAGGATGGGGGAGGTGGCTACACCTTC. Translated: CATSREDGGGGYTF.

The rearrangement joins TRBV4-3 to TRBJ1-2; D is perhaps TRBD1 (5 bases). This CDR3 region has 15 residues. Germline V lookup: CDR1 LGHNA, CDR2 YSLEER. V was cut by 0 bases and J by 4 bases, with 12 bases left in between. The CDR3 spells CASSQEVQGIYGYTF. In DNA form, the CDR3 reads TGCGCCAGCAGCCAAGAAGTCCAGGGTATCTATGGCTACACCTTC.

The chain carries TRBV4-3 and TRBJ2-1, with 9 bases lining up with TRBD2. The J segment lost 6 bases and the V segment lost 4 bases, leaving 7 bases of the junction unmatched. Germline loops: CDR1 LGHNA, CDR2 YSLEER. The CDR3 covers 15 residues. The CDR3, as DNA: TGCGCCAGCAGCCCCGGTGAGCGGGGGGCCAATGAGCAGTTCTTC. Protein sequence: CASSPGERGANEQFF.

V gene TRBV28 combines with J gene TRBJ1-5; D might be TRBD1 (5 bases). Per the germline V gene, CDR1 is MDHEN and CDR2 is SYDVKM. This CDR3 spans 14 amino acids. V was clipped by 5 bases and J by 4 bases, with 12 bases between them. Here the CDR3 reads CASSPLGGNQPQHF. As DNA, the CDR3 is TGTGCCAGCAGTCCCCTGGGGGGGAATCAGCCCCAGCATTTT. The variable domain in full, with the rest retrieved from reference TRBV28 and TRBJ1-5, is DVKVTQSSRYLVKRTGEKVFLECVQDMDHENMFWYRQDPGLGLRLIYFSYDVKMKEKGDIPEGYSVSREKKERFSLILESASTNQTSMYLCASSPLGGNQPQHFGDGTRLSIL.

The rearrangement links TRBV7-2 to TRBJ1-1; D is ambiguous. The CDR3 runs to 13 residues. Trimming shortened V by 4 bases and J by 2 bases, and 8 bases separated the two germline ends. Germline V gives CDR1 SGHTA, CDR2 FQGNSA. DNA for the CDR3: TGTGCCAGCAGCTCCCCAGTAAACACTGAAGCTTTCTTT. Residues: CASSSPVNTEAFF.

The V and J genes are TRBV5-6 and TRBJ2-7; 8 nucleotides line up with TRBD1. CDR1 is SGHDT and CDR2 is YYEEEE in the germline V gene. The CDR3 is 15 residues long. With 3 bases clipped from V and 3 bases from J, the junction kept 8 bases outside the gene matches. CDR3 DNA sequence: TGTGCCAGCAGCTGGAGCCCAGGACAGGGCTACGAGCAGTACTTC. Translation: CASSWSPGQGYEQYF.

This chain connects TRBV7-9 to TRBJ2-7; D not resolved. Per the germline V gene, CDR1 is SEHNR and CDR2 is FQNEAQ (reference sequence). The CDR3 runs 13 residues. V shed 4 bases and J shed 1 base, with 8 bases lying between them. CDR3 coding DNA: TGTGCCAGCAGCTCGACATGGTCCTACGAGCAGTACTTC. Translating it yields CASSSTWSYEQYF.

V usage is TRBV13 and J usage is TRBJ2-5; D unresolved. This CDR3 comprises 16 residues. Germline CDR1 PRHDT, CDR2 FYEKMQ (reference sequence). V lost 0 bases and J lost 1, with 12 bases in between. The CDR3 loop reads CASSLGVVKGQETQYF. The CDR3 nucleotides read TGTGCCAGCAGCTTAGGAGTGGTAAAGGGCCAAGAGACCCAGTACTTC.

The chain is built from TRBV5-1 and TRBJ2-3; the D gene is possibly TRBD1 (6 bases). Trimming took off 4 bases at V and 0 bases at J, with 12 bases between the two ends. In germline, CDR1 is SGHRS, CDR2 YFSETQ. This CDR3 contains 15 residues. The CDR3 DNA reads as TGCGCCAGCAGCCAAGGACAGTCTAGCACAGATACGCAGTATTTT. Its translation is CASSQGQSSTDTQYF.

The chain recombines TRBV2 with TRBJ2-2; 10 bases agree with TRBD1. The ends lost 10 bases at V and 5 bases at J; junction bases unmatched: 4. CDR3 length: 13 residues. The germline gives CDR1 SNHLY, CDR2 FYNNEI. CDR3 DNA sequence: TGTGCCACCAGGGACAGGGGAACCGGGGAGCTGTTTTTT. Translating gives CATRDRGTGELFF.

CDR3 bases: TGTGCCAGCAGCAGGGAGGCAGACACTGAAGCTTTCTTT. Translating it yields CASSREADTEAFF. The rearrangement links TRBV27 to TRBJ1-1, with D perhaps matching TRBD1 (5 bases). The CDR3 is 13 residues long. V lost 6 bases, J lost 3 bases, and 11 bases lay in between. Germline V gene sequence: CDR1 MNHEY, CDR2 SMNVEV (reference sequence).

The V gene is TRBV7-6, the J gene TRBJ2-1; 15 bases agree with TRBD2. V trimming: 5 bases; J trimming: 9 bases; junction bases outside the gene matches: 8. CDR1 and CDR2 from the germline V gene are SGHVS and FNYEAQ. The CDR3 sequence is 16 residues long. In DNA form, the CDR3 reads TGTGCCAGCAGCCCCCGGACTAGCGGGGGGGCACCTGAGCAGTTCTTC. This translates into CASSPRTSGGAPEQFF.

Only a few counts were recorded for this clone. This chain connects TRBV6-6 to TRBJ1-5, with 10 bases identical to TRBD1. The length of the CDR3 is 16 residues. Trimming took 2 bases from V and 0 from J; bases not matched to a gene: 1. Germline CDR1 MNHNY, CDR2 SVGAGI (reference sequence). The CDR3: CASSYRQGASNQPQHF. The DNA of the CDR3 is TGTGCCAGCAGTTACCGACAGGGGGCTAGCAATCAGCCCCAGCATTTT.

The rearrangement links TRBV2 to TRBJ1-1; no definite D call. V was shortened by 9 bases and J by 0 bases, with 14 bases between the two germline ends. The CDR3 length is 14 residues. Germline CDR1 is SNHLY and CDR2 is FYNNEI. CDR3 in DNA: TGTGCCAGTAAGGGAGACATCCTGAACACTGAAGCTTTCTTT. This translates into CASKGDILNTEAFF.

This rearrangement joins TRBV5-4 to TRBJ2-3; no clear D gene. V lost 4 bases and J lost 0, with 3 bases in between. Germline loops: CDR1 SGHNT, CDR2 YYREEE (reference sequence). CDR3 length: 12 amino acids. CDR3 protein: CASSTSTDTQYF. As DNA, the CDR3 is TGTGCCAGCAGCACAAGCACAGATACGCAGTATTTT.

Written as DNA, the CDR3 is TGTGCCAGTAGTAACCCCAACACCGGGGAGCTGTTTTTT. Amino acid sequence: CASSNPNTGELFF. J is TRBJ2-2 and V is TRBV19; no definite D call. This CDR3 comprises 13 residues. V was trimmed by 4 bases and J by 2 bases, leaving 5 bases between them. Germline values: CDR1 LNHDA, CDR2 SQIVND (reference sequence).